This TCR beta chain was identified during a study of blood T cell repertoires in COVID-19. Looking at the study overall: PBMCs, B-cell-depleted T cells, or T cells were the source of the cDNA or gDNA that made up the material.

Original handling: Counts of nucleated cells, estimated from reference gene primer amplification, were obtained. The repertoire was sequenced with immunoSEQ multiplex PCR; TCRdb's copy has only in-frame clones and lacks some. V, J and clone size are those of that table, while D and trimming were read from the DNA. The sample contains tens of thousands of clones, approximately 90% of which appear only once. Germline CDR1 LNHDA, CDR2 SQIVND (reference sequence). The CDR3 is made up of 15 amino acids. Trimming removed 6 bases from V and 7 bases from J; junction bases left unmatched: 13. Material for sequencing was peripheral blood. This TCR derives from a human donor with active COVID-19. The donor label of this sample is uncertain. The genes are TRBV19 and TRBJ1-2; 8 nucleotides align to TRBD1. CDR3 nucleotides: TGTGCCAGTAGCCTTGCTGACAGGGGAACTGGTGGCTACACCTTC. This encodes CASSLADRGTGGYTF.